The T cell receptor beta chain described here comes from a study of patients and donors after allogeneic stem cell transplantation. MiXCR, run by TCRdb on the RT-PCR reads, gives a single entry per CDR3 protein. The sample carries about a million distinct CDR3 sequences, over 15% recorded once. Germline lookup yields CDR1 LGHNA and CDR2 YSLEER. The CDR3 has 16 residues. Trimming removed 3 bases at V and 5 bases at J, with 19 bases between. Input material: blood, either unsorted or a sorted T cell fraction (not recorded which). The chain joins TRBV4-3 to TRBJ2-5; tentatively, D is TRBD1 or TRBD2 (5 bases each). This TCR came from a human donor who was either an allogeneic HSCT recipient or a stem cell or donor lymphocyte infusion donor (not recorded which). It is not recorded whose cells these are; they may come from a transplant donor. CDR3 protein: CASSHWDPGDGETQYF. Written as DNA, the CDR3 is TGCGCCAGCAGCCATTGGGACCCCGGAGATGGGGAGACCCAGTACTTC.